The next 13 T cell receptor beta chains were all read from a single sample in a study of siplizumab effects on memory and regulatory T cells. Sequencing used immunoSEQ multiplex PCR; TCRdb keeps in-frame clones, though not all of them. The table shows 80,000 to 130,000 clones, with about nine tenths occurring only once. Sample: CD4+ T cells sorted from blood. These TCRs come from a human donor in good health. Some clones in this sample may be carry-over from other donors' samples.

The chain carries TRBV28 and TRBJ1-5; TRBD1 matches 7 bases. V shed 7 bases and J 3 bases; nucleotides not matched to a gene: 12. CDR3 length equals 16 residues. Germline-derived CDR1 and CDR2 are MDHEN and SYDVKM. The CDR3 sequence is CASKTTGAPDNQPQHF. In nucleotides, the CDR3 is TGTGCCAGCAAAACCACAGGGGCGCCGGACAATCAGCCCCAGCATTTT.

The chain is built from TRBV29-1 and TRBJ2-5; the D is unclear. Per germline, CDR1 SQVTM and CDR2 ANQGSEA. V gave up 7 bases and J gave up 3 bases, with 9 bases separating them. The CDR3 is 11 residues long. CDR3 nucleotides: TGCAGCGCCGCAGCAGAAGAGACCCAGTACTTC. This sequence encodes CSAAAEETQYF.

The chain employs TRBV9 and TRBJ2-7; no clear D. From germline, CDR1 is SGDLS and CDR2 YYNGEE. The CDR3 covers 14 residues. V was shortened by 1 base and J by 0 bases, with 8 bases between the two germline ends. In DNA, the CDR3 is TGTGCCAGCAGCGTATCGGCCGTCTCCTACGAGCAGTACTTC. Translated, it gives CASSVSAVSYEQYF.

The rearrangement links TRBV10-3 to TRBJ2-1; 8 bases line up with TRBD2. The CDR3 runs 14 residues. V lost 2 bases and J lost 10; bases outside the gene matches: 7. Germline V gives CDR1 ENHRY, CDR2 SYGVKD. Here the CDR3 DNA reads TGTGCCATCAGTGAGAGAGCGGGAGTCGGGGAGCAGTTCTTC. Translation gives CAISERAGVGEQFF.

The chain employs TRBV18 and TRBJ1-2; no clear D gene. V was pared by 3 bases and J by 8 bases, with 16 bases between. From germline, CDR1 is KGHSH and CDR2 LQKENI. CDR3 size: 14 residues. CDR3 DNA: TGTGCCAGCTCACCGGTATCTCCCCCGGGAGGCTACACCTTC. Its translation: CASSPVSPPGGYTF. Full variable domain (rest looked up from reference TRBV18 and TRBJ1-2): NAGVMQNPRHLVRRRGQEARLRCSPMKGHSHVYWYRQLPEEGLKFMVYLQKENIIDESGMPKERFSAEFPKEGPSILRIQQVVRGDSAAYFCASSPVSPPGGYTFGSGTRLTVV.

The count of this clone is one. The DNA of the CDR3 is TGTGCCAGCTCACGGGCTTCCCCCTACGAGCAGTACTTC. Protein product: CASSRASPYEQYF. The chain uses TRBV18 and TRBJ2-7; D is unclear. Trimming pared 4 bases from V and 2 bases from J, leaving 9 bases between. The CDR3 spans 13 residues. Germline V lookup: CDR1 KGHSH, CDR2 LQKENI.

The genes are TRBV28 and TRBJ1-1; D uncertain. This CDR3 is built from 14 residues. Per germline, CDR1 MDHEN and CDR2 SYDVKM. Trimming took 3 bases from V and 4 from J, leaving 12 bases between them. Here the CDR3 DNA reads TGTGCCAGCAGTTTTCGTGGAGAGGCCACTGAAGCTTTCTTT. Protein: CASSFRGEATEAFF. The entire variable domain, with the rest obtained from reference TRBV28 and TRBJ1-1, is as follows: DVKVTQSSRYLVKRTGEKVFLECVQDMDHENMFWYRQDPGLGLRLIYFSYDVKMKEKGDIPEGYSVSREKKERFSLILESASTNQTSMYLCASSFRGEATEAFFGQGTRLTVV.

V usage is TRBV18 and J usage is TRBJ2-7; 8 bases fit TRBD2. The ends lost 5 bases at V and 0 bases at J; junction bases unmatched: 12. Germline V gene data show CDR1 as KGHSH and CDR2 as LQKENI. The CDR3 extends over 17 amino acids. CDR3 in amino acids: CASSSNGGTSGSYEQYF. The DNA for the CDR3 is TGTGCCAGCTCATCAAACGGGGGCACTAGCGGCTCCTACGAGCAGTACTTC.

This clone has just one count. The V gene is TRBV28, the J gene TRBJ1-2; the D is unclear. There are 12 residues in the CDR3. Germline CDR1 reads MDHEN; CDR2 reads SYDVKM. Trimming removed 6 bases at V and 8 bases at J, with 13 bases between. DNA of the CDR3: TGTGCCAGCAGGGGGTCCCTAATCGGCTACACCTTC. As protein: CASRGSLIGYTF.

Here the CDR3 reads CASTRDSGTEAFF. Written as DNA, the CDR3 is TGTGCCAGCACACGGGACTCGGGGACAGAAGCTTTCTTT. This chain connects TRBV2 to TRBJ1-1, with D possibly being TRBD1 (6 bases). Per the germline V gene, CDR1 is SNHLY and CDR2 is FYNNEI. The CDR3 has 13 amino acids. V was trimmed by 7 bases and J by 8 bases, leaving 17 bases between them. The entire variable domain, with the rest obtained from reference TRBV2 and TRBJ1-1, is as follows: EPEVTQTPSHQVTQMGQEVILRCVPISNHLYFYWYRQILGQKVEFLVSFYNNEISEKSEIFDDQFSVERPDGSNFTLKIRSTKLEDSAMYFCASTRDSGTEAFFGQGTRLTVV.

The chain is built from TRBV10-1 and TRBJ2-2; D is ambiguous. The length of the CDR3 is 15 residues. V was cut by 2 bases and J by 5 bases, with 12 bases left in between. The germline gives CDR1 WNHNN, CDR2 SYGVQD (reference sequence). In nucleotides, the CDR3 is TGCGCCAGCAGTGAGATAAGGGTCGGTACCGGGGAGCTGTTTTTT. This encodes CASSEIRVGTGELFF.

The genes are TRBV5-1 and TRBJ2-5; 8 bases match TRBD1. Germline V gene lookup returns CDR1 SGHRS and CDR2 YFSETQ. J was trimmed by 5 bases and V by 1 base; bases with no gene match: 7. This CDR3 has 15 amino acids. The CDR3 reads CASSLLQGAGETQYF. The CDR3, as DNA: TGCGCCAGCAGCTTGCTTCAGGGGGCAGGGGAGACCCAGTACTTC.

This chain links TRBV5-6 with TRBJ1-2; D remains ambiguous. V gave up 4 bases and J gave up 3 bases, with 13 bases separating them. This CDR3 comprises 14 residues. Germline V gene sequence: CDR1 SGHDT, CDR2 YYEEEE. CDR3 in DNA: TGTGCCAGCAGCCCCTGGGCCTCGGACTATGGCTACACCTTC. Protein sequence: CASSPWASDYGYTF.